This T cell receptor (beta chain) was identified in a study of PD-1 blockade in classical Hodgkin lymphoma. General study findings and limits: When nivolumab was started under 1 year after ASCT, patients were excluded.

The assay was immunoSEQ multiplex PCR, and TCRdb's table has in-frame clones only and misses some. Of about 46,000 clones listed, around 70% are singletons. This clone came up many times. Its cognate antigen is unknown. Relapse after autologous stem cell transplantation occurred in every patient, and brentuximab vedotin exposure varied. V dropped 4 bases and J dropped 4; count of bases not matched to a gene: 9. Germline V CDR1 and CDR2: SGHAT, FQNNGV. The length of the CDR3 is 16 residues. Specimen: peripheral blood mononuclear cells (PBMCs), collected at baseline. The V call is TRBV11-2, the J call TRBJ1-3; 8 nucleotides line up with TRBD1. The TCR sequence derives from a human donor with classical Hodgkin lymphoma. Here the CDR3 reads CASSYGTGLSGNTIYF. The CDR3 region has the DNA TGTGCCAGCAGCTACGGGACAGGATTATCGGGAAACACCATATATTTT.